A single sample is the source of the 20 T cell receptor beta chains below, sequenced in a study of identical twins. TCRdb redid the calling of the 5' RACE reads with MiXCR, one entry per CDR3 protein. The sample lists about 920,000 distinct CDR3 sequences, approximately 13% occurring once. This sample was shared with a second study, whose subject was yellow fever vaccine responses in identical twins.

Input material: PBMCs. The receptors stem from a woman in her late teens or twenties in good health.

This chain joins TRBV5-1 and TRBJ1-6; 7 positions match TRBD1. Per germline, CDR1 SGHRS and CDR2 YFSETQ. Germline trimming cut 0 bases from V and 9 bases from J; bases unmatched to any gene: 6. CDR3 length: 15 amino acids. CDR3 nucleotide sequence: TGCGCCAGCAGCTTGGGACAGGGTAGTGTTTCACCCCTCCACTTT. Protein: CASSLGQGSVSPLHF.

This clonotype was found many times. This chain uses TRBV7-9 with TRBJ1-2; tentatively, D is TRBD1 (5 bases). With 4 bases removed from V and 7 bases from J, the gap between germline ends came to 22 bases. Germline V gene data show CDR1 as SEHNR and CDR2 as FQNEAQ (reference sequence). CDR3 length: 16 residues. The CDR3 DNA is TGTGCCAGCAGCTCAGAACTCCCCGGGGGACCGGGTGGCTACACCTTC. It yields the protein CASSSELPGGPGGYTF. Using reference TRBV7-9 and TRBJ1-2 for the parts outside the CDR3, the full variable domain is DTGVSQNPRHKITKRGQNVTFRCDPISEHNRLYWYRQTLGQGPEFLTYFQNEAQLEKSRLLSDRFSAERPKGSFSTLEIQRTEQGDSAMYLCASSSELPGGPGGYTFGSGTRLTVV.

This clonotype has a handful of counts. The gene calls are TRBV29-1 and TRBJ1-4; the match to TRBD1 covers 7 bases. Per the germline V gene, CDR1 is SQVTM and CDR2 is ANQGSEA. With 4 bases clipped from V and 3 bases from J, the junction kept 2 bases outside the gene matches. This CDR3 is built from 13 residues. In DNA form, the CDR3 reads TGCAGCGTTGGGGGACAGTCTAATGAAAAACTGTTTTTT. Protein: CSVGGQSNEKLFF.

This clonotype occurred a few times. The chain combines TRBV7-9 with TRBJ2-5; 9 nucleotides align to TRBD1. The CDR3 runs to 15 residues. Germline lookup yields CDR1 SEHNR and CDR2 FQNEAQ (reference sequence). J gave up 3 bases and V 5 bases, and 7 bases lay outside the gene matches. The CDR3 sequence: CASSPQGAGKETQYF. The CDR3 DNA reads TGTGCCAGCAGCCCACAGGGGGCGGGAAAAGAGACCCAGTACTTC.

This clonotype was detected a few times. The CDR3 DNA reads as TGCGCCAGCAGCTTGGCGAGCCTCGGGGTCTATGGCTACACCTTC. Protein: CASSLASLGVYGYTF. The J gene is TRBJ1-2, the V gene TRBV5-1; D not resolved. There are 15 residues in the CDR3. Germline lookup yields CDR1 SGHRS and CDR2 YFSETQ. Trimming shortened V by 0 bases and J by 4 bases, and 13 bases separated the two germline ends. Using reference TRBV5-1 and TRBJ1-2 for the parts outside the CDR3, the full variable domain is KAGVTQTPRYLIKTRGQQVTLSCSPISGHRSVSWYQQTPGQGLQFLFEYFSETQRNKGNFPGRFSGRQFSNSRSEMNVSTLELGDSALYLCASSLASLGVYGYTFGSGTRLTVV.

In this sample, this clonotype turned up a few times. The chain couples TRBV6-1 to TRBJ2-2, with a possible D match to TRBD1 (6 bases). The V end was cut by 8 bases, the J end by 1 base, with 11 bases between. CDR3 length: 14 residues. CDR1 and CDR2 (germline): MNHNS, SASEGT. The CDR3, as DNA: TGTGCCAGCTTAAGACAGGTGAACACCGGGGAGCTGTTTTTT. Translating it yields CASLRQVNTGELFF.

This clonotype was seen a handful of times. The chain couples TRBV10-3 to TRBJ2-1; no clear D. V was cut by 4 bases and J by 5 bases, with 12 bases left in between. Germline V CDR1 and CDR2: ENHRY, SYGVKD. The CDR3 loop spans 14 amino acids. DNA of the CDR3: TGTGCCATCAGTGTAAGAGGTCAGGACAATGAGCAGTTCTTC. This translates into CAISVRGQDNEQFF.

The CDR3: CASSDLLDLEAFF. CDR3 bases: TGTGCCAGCAGTGATCTTCTAGACCTTGAAGCTTTCTTT. The rearrangement joins TRBV25-1 to TRBJ1-1; no reliable D call. Trimming left V 3 bases short and J 7 bases short, with 12 bases between. Germline CDR1 and CDR2: MGHDK and SYGVNS. CDR3 length: 13 residues.

This clonotype was recorded a few times. The chain carries TRBV5-1 and TRBJ2-1; 8 nucleotides line up with TRBD2. CDR3 length: 14 amino acids. J gave up 10 bases and V 1 base, and 7 bases lay outside the gene matches. Germline loops: CDR1 SGHRS, CDR2 YFSETQ. The CDR3 loop is CASSLSGTSYEQFF. The CDR3 DNA follows: TGCGCCAGCAGCTTGTCCGGGACTAGTTACGAGCAGTTCTTC.

This clonotype occurred a few times. The chain employs TRBV5-5 and TRBJ2-1, with 11 nucleotides matching TRBD2. V dropped 5 bases and J dropped 3; count of bases not matched to a gene: 10. Looked up from germline, CDR1 is SGHKS and CDR2 is YYEKEE (reference sequence). This CDR3 is 17 amino acids long. The CDR3 DNA reads as TGTGCCAGCAGGATTATAGCGGGGGGGCATGGCTACAATGAGCAGTTCTTC. This gives the protein CASRIIAGGHGYNEQFF.

This clonotype was counted between two and nine times. The chain carries TRBV27 and TRBJ1-1; D is perhaps TRBD1 (6 bases). V lost 2 bases, J lost 4 bases, and 11 bases lay in between. The germline gives CDR1 MNHEY, CDR2 SMNVEV (reference sequence). The CDR3 totals 14 residues. The CDR3 region is CASSLRRGSTEAFF. In nucleotides, the CDR3 is TGTGCCAGCAGTTTACGGAGGGGGTCCACTGAAGCTTTCTTT.

This chain joins TRBV11-2 and TRBJ2-3; TRBD1 agrees at 9 bases. Germline lookup yields CDR1 SGHAT and CDR2 FQNNGV. Trimming at V came to 5 bases and at J to 3 bases, leaving 9 bases not matched to a gene. This CDR3 spans 16 amino acids. The CDR3: CASSHPGTGMTDTQYF. CDR3 bases: TGTGCCAGCAGCCACCCCGGGACAGGGATGACAGATACGCAGTATTTT. The complete variable domain, with remaining parts taken from reference TRBV11-2 and TRBJ2-3, reads EAGVAQSPRYKIIEKRQSVAFWCNPISGHATLYWYQQILGQGPKLLIQFQNNGVVDDSQLPKDRFSAERLKGVDSTLKIQPAKLEDSAVYLCASSHPGTGMTDTQYFGPGTRLTVL.

The table lists this clonotype with a few counts. This rearrangement joins TRBV28 to TRBJ2-2, with 9 bases fitting TRBD2. This CDR3 region has 17 residues. In germline, CDR1 is MDHEN, CDR2 SYDVKM. V gave up 10 bases and J gave up 2 bases; unmatched junction bases: 14. The CDR3 bases are TGTGCCACTCAATGGGGTAGCGGGAGACCTAACACCGGGGAGCTGTTTTTT. Translated, it gives CATQWGSGRPNTGELFF.

This chain links TRBV27 with TRBJ2-3; D is unclear. This CDR3 spans 18 amino acids. The ends were cut back, 5 bases at V and 4 bases at J, with 25 bases in the middle. Germline-derived CDR1 and CDR2 are MNHEY and SMNVEV (reference sequence). The CDR3 nucleotides are TGTGCCAGCAGTACCAAATCCTCTTACGGGCGGTTTTCAGATACGCAGTATTTT. This codes for CASSTKSSYGRFSDTQYF.

This clonotype occurred many times. The V and J genes are TRBV12-3 or TRBV12-4 and TRBJ2-4, with 8 bases identical to TRBD1. Trimming at V came to 3 bases and at J to 6 bases, leaving 10 bases not matched to a gene. The CDR3 runs 16 residues. As DNA, the CDR3 is TGTGCCAGCAGTTTTAGTAAAGGACAGGGCACAAACATTCAGTACTTC. Amino acids: CASSFSKGQGTNIQYF.

This clonotype was detected a few times. The chain recombines TRBV19 with TRBJ1-6; 7 nucleotides agree with TRBD1. The CDR3 contains 14 residues. V lost 4 bases and J lost 9; bases outside the gene matches: 6. The V gene's germline CDR1 is LNHDA and CDR2 SQIVND (reference sequence). As DNA, the CDR3 is TGTGCCAGTAGTACGGGACAGTATCGTTCACCCCTCCACTTT. As protein: CASSTGQYRSPLHF.

In its sample, this clonotype was seen a few times. The chain is built from TRBV5-1 and TRBJ2-2; 12 bases match TRBD2. Germline V gene lookup returns CDR1 SGHRS and CDR2 YFSETQ. The ends lost 2 bases at V and 3 bases at J; junction bases unmatched: 8. The CDR3 contains 18 residues. CDR3 region: CASSFTGLAGADTGELFF. CDR3 DNA sequence: TGCGCCAGCAGCTTTACGGGACTAGCGGGCGCGGACACCGGGGAGCTGTTTTTT.

This clonotype was seen a handful of times. The genes are TRBV7-2 and TRBJ2-3; possibly TRBD1 for D (5 bases). The germline gives CDR1 SGHTA, CDR2 FQGNSA. V lost 5 bases and J 1 base, leaving 19 bases between the germline ends. The CDR3 covers 17 residues. CDR3 bases: TGTGCCAGCAGCCCACCTCACCCAGGGTTTCGCACAGATACGCAGTATTTT. Encoded protein: CASSPPHPGFRTDTQYF.

This clonotype was counted only a few times. This chain links TRBV20-1 with TRBJ2-1; D may be TRBD2 (5 bases). V lost 6 bases and J 10 bases, leaving 22 bases between the germline ends. The CDR3 runs 14 residues. Per the germline V gene, CDR1 is DFQATT and CDR2 is SNEGSKA (reference sequence). In DNA form, the CDR3 reads TGCAGTGCCCTCGGCGCGGGCTCCTCTAGGGAGCAGTTCTTC. Translation: CSALGAGSSREQFF.

V gene TRBV4-1 combines with J gene TRBJ2-7; TRBD1 aligns across 7 bases. Unmatched junction bases numbered 15, after V lost 6 bases and J lost 7 bases. Germline CDR1 is MGHRA and CDR2 is YSYEKL. CDR3 size: 15 residues. In DNA, the CDR3 is TGCGCCAGCAGTTACGCCGGGACAGCGAGCCGGGAGCAGTACTTC. Amino acids: CASSYAGTASREQYF.